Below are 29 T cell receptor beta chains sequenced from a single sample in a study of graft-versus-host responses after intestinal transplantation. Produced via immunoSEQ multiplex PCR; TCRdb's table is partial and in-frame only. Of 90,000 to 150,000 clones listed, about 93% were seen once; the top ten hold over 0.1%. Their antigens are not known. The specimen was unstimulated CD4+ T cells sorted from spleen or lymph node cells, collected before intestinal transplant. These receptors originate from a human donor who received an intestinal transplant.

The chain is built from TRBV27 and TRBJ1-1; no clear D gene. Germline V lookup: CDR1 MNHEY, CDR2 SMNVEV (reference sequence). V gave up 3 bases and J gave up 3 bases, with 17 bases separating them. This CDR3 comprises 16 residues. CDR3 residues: CASSFKSLLHHTEAFF. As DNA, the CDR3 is TGTGCCAGCAGTTTTAAATCCCTCCTTCATCACACTGAAGCTTTCTTT.

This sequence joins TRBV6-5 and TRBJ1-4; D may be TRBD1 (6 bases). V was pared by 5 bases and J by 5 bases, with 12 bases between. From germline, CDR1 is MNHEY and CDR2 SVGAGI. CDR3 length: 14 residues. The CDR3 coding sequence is TGTGCCAGCAGTCCGACAGGAACAAATGAAAAACTGTTTTTT. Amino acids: CASSPTGTNEKLFF.

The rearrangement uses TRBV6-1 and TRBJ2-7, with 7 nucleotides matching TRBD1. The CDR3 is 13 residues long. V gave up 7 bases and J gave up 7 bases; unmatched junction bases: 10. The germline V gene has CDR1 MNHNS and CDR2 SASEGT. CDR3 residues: CASTRGHGSEQYF. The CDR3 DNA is TGTGCCAGCACTAGGGGGCATGGCTCGGAGCAGTACTTC.

The CDR3 DNA follows: TGTGCCAGCAGTGAGGACAGGGGACCGTACGAGCAGTACTTC. It is translated as CASSEDRGPYEQYF. The chain links TRBV2 to TRBJ2-7; 9 nucleotides agree with TRBD1. Germline V gene data show CDR1 as SNHLY and CDR2 as FYNNEI. The ends lost 3 bases at V and 4 bases at J; junction bases unmatched: 4. This CDR3 is built from 14 residues. Full variable domain (remainder filled in from reference TRBV2 and TRBJ2-7): EPEVTQTPSHQVTQMGQEVILRCVPISNHLYFYWYRQILGQKVEFLVSFYNNEISEKSEIFDDQFSVERPDGSNFTLKIRSTKLEDSAMYFCASSEDRGPYEQYFGPGTRLTVT.

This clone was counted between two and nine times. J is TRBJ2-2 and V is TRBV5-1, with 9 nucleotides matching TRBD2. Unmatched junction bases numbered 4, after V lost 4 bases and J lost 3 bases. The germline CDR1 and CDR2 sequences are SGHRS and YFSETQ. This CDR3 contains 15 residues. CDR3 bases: TGCGCCAGCAGCCTTAGCGGGAGAGACACCGGGGAGCTGTTTTTT. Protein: CASSLSGRDTGELFF.

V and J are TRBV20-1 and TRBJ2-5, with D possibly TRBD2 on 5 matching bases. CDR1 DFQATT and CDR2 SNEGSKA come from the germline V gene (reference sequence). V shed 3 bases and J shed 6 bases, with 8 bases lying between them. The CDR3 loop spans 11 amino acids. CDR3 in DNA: TGCAGTGCTAGGCCCGGGAAGACCCAGTACTTC. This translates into CSARPGKTQYF.

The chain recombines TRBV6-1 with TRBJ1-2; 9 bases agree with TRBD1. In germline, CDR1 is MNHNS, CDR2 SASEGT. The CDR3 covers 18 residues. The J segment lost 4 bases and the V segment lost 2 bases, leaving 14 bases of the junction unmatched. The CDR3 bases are TGTGCCAGCAGTGAATTCTTAACAGGGGGCAGGGATGGCTATGGCTACACCTTC. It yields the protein CASSEFLTGGRDGYGYTF.

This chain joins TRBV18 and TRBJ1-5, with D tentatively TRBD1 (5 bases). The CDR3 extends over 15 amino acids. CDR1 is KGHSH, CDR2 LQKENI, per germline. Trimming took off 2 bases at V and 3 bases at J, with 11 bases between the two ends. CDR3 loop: CASSPIGHSNQPQHF. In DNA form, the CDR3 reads TGTGCCAGCTCACCAATTGGACACTCCAATCAGCCCCAGCATTTT. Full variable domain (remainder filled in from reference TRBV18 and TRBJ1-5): NAGVMQNPRHLVRRRGQEARLRCSPMKGHSHVYWYRQLPEEGLKFMVYLQKENIIDESGMPKERFSAEFPKEGPSILRIQQVVRGDSAAYFCASSPIGHSNQPQHFGDGTRLSIL.

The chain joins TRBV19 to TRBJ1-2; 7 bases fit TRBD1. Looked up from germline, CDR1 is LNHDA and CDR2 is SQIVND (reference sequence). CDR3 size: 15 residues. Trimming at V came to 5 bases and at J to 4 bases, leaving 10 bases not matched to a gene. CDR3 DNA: TGTGCCAGTAGTGCTGACAGGGCGCCTACCTATGGCTACACCTTC. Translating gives CASSADRAPTYGYTF.

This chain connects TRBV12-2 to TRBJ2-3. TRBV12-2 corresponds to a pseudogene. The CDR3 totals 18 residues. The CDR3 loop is CASRLATPDGSSTDTQYF. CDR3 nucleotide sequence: TGTGCAAGTCGCTTAGCGACCCCGGACGGATCGAGCACAGATACGCAGTATTTT.

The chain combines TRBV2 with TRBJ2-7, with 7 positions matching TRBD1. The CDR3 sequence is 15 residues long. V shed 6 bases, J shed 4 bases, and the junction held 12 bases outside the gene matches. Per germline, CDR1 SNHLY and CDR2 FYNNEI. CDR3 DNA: TGTGCCAGCAGAGCGACAGGGTCCCACTTTTACGAGCAGTACTTC. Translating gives CASRATGSHFYEQYF.

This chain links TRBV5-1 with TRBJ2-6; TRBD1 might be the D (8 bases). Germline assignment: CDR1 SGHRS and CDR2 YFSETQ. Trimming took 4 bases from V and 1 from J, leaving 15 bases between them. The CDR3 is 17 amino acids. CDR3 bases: TGCGCCAGCAGCCTACAGGGGGGGGAGTCTGGGGCCAACGTCCTGACTTTC. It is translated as CASSLQGGESGANVLTF.

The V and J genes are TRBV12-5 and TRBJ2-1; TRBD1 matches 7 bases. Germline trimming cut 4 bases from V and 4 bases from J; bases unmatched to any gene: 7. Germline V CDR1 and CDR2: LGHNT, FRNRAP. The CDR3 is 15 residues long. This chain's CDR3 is CASGSDRARYNEQFF. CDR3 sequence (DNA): TGTGCTAGTGGTTCCGACAGGGCCCGATACAATGAGCAGTTCTTC.

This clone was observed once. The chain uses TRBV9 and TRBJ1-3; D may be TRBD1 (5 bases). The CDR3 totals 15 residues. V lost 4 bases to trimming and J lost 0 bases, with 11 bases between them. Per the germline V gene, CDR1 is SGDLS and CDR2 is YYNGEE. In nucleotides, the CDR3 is TGTGCCAGCAGCTTAATTGGGACCTCTGGAAACACCATATATTTT. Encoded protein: CASSLIGTSGNTIYF.

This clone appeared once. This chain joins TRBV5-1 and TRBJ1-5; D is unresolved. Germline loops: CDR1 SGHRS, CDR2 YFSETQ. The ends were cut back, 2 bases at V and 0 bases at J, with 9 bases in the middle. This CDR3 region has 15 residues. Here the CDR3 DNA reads TGCGCCAGCAGCTTTGATCTCTCTAGCAATCAGCCCCAGCATTTT. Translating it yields CASSFDLSSNQPQHF.

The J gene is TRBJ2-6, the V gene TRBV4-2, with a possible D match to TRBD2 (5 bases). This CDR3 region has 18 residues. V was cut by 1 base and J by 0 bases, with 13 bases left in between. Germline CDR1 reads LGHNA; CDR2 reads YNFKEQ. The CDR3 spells CASSQGTGWNSGANVLTF. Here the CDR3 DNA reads TGTGCCAGCAGCCAAGGCACGGGGTGGAACTCTGGGGCCAACGTCCTGACTTTC.

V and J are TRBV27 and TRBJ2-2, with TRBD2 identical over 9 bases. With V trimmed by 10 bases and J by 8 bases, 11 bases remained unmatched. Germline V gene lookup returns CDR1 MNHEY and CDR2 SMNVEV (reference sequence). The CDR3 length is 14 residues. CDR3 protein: CATASGIILGELFF. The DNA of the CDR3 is TGTGCCACCGCTAGCGGGATTATTCTGGGGGAGCTGTTTTTT.

CDR3 nucleotides: TGTGCCAGCAGCACGACGGGACAGGGGATGCTAGCTTTCTTT. Its translation is CASSTTGQGMLAFF. V gene TRBV7-2 combines with J gene TRBJ1-1, with 10 bases aligning to TRBD1. CDR1 and CDR2 (germline): SGHTA, FQGNSA. This CDR3 comprises 14 residues. J lost 10 bases, V lost 5 bases, and 10 bases had no gene match.

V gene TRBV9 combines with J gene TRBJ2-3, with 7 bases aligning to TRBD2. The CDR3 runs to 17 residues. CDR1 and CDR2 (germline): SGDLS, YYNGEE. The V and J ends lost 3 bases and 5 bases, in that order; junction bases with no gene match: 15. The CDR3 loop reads CASSAALLAAHRDTQYF. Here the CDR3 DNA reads TGTGCCAGCAGCGCTGCCCTTCTAGCGGCTCACAGAGATACGCAGTATTTT.

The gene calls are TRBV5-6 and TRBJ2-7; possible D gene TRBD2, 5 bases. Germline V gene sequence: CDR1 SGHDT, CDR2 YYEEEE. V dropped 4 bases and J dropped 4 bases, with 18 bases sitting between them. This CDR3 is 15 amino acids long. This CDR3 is CASSLGSTHRYEQYF. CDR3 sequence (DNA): TGTGCCAGCAGCCTGGGGAGTACTCACCGGTACGAGCAGTACTTC.

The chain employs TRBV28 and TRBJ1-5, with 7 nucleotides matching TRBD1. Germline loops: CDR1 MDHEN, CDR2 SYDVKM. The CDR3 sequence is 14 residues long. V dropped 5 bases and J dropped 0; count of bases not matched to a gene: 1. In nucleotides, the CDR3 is TGTGCCAGCAGTCCAGGGGGTAGCAATCAGCCCCAGCATTTT. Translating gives CASSPGGSNQPQHF.

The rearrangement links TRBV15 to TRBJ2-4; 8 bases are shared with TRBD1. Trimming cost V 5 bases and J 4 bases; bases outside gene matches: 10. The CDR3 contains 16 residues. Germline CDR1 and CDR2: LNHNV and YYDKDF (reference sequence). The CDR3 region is CATSEDRASTKNIQYF. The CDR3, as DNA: TGTGCCACCAGCGAGGACAGGGCATCCACTAAAAACATTCAGTACTTC.

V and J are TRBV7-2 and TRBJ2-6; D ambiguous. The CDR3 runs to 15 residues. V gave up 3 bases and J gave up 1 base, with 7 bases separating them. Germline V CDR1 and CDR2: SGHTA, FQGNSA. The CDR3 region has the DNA TGTGCCAGCAGCTTGAGAGTATCTGGGGCCAACGTCCTGACTTTC. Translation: CASSLRVSGANVLTF.

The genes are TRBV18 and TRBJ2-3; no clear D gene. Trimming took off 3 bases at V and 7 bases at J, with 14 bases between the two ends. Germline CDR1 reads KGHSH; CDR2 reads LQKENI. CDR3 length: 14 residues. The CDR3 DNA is TGTGCCAGCTCACCCCTCGCCCAAGCTCATACGCAGTATTTT. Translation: CASSPLAQAHTQYF.

Written as DNA, the CDR3 is TGCGCCAGCAGCAAGGGACAGATCTACGAGCAGTACTTC. The encoded protein is CASSKGQIYEQYF. The genes are TRBV5-1 and TRBJ2-7, with 7 bases matching TRBD1. J lost 3 bases, V lost 4 bases, and 4 bases had no gene match. There are 13 residues in the CDR3. The germline CDR1 and CDR2 sequences are SGHRS and YFSETQ.

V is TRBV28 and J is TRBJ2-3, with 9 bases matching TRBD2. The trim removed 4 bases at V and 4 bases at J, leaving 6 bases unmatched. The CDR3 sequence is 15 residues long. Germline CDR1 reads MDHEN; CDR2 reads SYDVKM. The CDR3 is CASSSPLAGADTQYF. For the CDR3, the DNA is TGTGCCAGCAGTTCCCCACTAGCGGGCGCAGATACGCAGTATTTT.

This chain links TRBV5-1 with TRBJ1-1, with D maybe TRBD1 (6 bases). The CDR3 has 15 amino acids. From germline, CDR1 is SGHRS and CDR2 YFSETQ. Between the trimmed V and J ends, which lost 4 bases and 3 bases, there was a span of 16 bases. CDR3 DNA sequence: TGCGCCAGCAGCATTGGTAACAGGGCGGACACTGAAGCTTTCTTT. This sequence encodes CASSIGNRADTEAFF.

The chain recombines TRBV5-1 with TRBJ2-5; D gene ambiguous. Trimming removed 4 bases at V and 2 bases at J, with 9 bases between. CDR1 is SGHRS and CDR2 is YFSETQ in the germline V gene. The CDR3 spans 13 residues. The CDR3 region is CASSPVLQETQYF. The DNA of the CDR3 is TGCGCCAGCAGCCCCGTTTTACAAGAGACCCAGTACTTC.

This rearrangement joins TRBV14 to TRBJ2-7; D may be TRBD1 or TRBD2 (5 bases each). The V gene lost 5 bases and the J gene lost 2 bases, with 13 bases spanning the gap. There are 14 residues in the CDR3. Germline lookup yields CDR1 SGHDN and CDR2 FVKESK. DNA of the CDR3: TGTGCCAGCAGCATCCGGGACGGCCCCTACGAGCAGTACTTC. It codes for CASSIRDGPYEQYF.